The 16 T cell receptor beta chains presented below share a single source sample, sequenced in a study of naive and memory T cell subsets (dated by TCRdb to 2017 to 2019). The study described a robust, sensitive protocol for amplifying, sequencing and analyzing TCRs, using 3' ligation of a UMI-containing oligonucleotide to TCR cDNA. Library method: 5' RACE. Sequenced on an Illumina MiSeq. The ligated cDNA was amplified in four rounds of PCR with nested alpha and beta constant region primers together with the SP2 primer. In-frame beta chains were kept once TCRdb had trimmed the public reads at Q25 with fastp and called clones with MiXCR. All rows with the same CDR3 protein become a single entry with the most common DNA and genes. The sample yields roughly 48,000 distinct CDR3 sequences; 4.7% were counted once. Around 0.88% of the sample belongs to the ten largest clones. The source of these receptors is a female donor in good health.

In the case of this clonotype: A read error may explain this, as a much larger clone is one base away. The CDR3 does not end in the conserved phenylalanine or tryptophan, so this is likely a read error. The chain joins TRBV11-1 to TRBJ1-1; maybe TRBD1 (5 bases). V lost 3 bases and J lost 4, with 12 bases in between. Germline CDR1 SGHAT, CDR2 FQDESV (reference sequence). The CDR3 spans 14 residues. The CDR3 protein is CASSLRGESTEAFI. Here the CDR3 DNA reads TGTGCCAGCAGCTTGCGAGGGGAGAGCACTGAAGCTTTCATT.

This clonotype showed up many times. The chain joins TRBV29-1 to TRBJ2-7; tentative D call: TRBD2 (6 bases). CDR3 size: 11 residues. V dropped 7 bases and J dropped 0 bases, with 7 bases sitting between them. From germline, CDR1 is SQVTM and CDR2 ANQGSEA. The CDR3 spells CSAGLSYEQYF. CDR3 bases: TGCAGCGCGGGACTCTCCTACGAGCAGTACTTC.

Many counts were recorded for this clonotype. The rearrangement uses TRBV12-3 or TRBV12-4 and TRBJ1-4, with D hard to call. The CDR3 length is 13 residues. The V end was cut by 3 bases, the J end by 8 bases, with 10 bases between. The CDR3 reads CASSFRGGEKLFF. In DNA, the CDR3 is TGTGCCAGCAGTTTCCGGGGAGGGGAAAAACTGTTTTTT.

This clonotype has ten or more counts. The chain has TRBV4-1 and TRBJ1-1; no clear D. Deletions cut 3 bases from V and 3 bases from J, with 11 bases between. This CDR3 spans 14 amino acids. From germline, CDR1 is MGHRA and CDR2 YSYEKL. The CDR3 DNA sequence: TGCGCCAGCAGCCAGTGGGTCCTGGACACTGAAGCTTTCTTT. Translating gives CASSQWVLDTEAFF.

At least ten counts were recorded for this clonotype. The V and J genes are TRBV5-1 and TRBJ2-3; no reliable D call. Germline-derived CDR1 and CDR2 are SGHRS and YFSETQ. Trimming removed 0 bases at V and 2 bases at J, with 13 bases between. The CDR3 is 16 residues long. In DNA, the CDR3 is TGCGCCAGCAGCTTGGCGATAAGCGAATCCACAGATACGCAGTATTTT. This gives the protein CASSLAISESTDTQYF.

At least ten counts were recorded for this clonotype. V gene TRBV2 combines with J gene TRBJ2-4; D is unresolved. CDR1 SNHLY and CDR2 FYNNEI come from the germline V gene. This CDR3 comprises 10 residues. V was shortened by 4 bases and J by 10 bases, with 5 bases between the two germline ends. The chain's CDR3 is CASSVTIQYF. CDR3 bases: TGTGCCAGCAGTGTTACTATTCAGTACTTC.

There are many counts of this clonotype. The V and J genes are TRBV30 and TRBJ2-7, with 7 positions matching TRBD1. This CDR3 is built from 12 residues. Germline V gene sequence: CDR1 GTSNPN, CDR2 SVGIG (reference sequence). V was pared by 4 bases and J by 5 bases, with 5 bases of the junction left unmatched. For the CDR3, the DNA is TGTGCCTGGAATCAGGGGGTCGACGAGCAGTACTTC. Residues: CAWNQGVDEQYF.

The sample holds many counts of this clonotype. Here the CDR3 DNA reads TGCAGTGCTAGGATCTTCGGCGGCGGGAGGTCCACAGATACGCAGTATTTT. The encoded protein is CSARIFGGGRSTDTQYF. The chain joins TRBV20-1 to TRBJ2-3; 8 positions match TRBD2. Germline CDR1 reads DFQATT; CDR2 reads SNEGSKA (reference sequence). This CDR3 is built from 17 residues. V trimming: 3 bases; J trimming: 2 bases; junction bases outside the gene matches: 13.

This clonotype has ten or more counts. The V and J genes are TRBV4-2 and TRBJ2-2; D call uncertain. The germline gives CDR1 LGHNA, CDR2 YNFKEQ. V was trimmed by 0 bases and J by 0 bases, leaving 11 bases between them. The CDR3 loop spans 17 amino acids. CDR3 nucleotide sequence: TGTGCCAGCAGCCAAGATGTACTGACTGCGAACACCGGGGAGCTGTTTTTT. The encoded protein is CASSQDVLTANTGELFF.

In its sample, this clonotype was seen many times. The gene calls are TRBV5-1 and TRBJ2-6, with D hard to call. Germline CDR1 is SGHRS and CDR2 is YFSETQ. CDR3 length: 16 residues. Between the trimmed V and J ends, which lost 1 base and 0 bases, there was a span of 8 bases. The CDR3: CASSLNWDSGANVLTF. DNA for the CDR3: TGCGCCAGCAGCTTGAATTGGGACTCTGGGGCCAACGTCCTGACTTTC. The entire variable domain, with the rest obtained from reference TRBV5-1 and TRBJ2-6, is as follows: KAGVTQTPRYLIKTRGQQVTLSCSPISGHRSVSWYQQTPGQGLQFLFEYFSETQRNKGNFPGRFSGRQFSNSRSEMNVSTLELGDSALYLCASSLNWDSGANVLTFGAGSRLTVL.

The CDR3 is CASGVLSNQPQHF. CDR3 DNA: TGTGCCAGCGGCGTACTAAGCAATCAGCCCCAGCATTTT. This rearrangement joins TRBV6-1 to TRBJ1-5; D gene unclear. The CDR3 contains 13 residues. CDR1 and CDR2 (germline): MNHNS, SASEGT. The germline V and J ends were trimmed by 8 bases and 1 base, with 9 bases remaining between them.

At least ten counts were recorded for this clonotype. The chain has TRBV29-1 and TRBJ1-2; the D gene is possibly TRBD1 (5 bases). V was trimmed by 5 bases and J by 5 bases, leaving 6 bases between them. The CDR3 covers 10 residues. Germline lookup yields CDR1 SQVTM and CDR2 ANQGSEA. Here the CDR3 reads CSVSGYGYTF. The DNA of the CDR3 is TGCAGCGTTTCAGGGTATGGCTACACCTTC.

Concerning this clonotype itself: Just one base apart from a much larger clone, this may be a read error. The rearrangement uses TRBV14 and TRBJ2-1; perhaps TRBD1 as D (6 bases). The CDR3 consists of 17 residues. CDR1 is SGHDN and CDR2 is FVKESK in the germline V gene. CDR3 amino acids: CASGQSVRGSLVDEQFF. The DNA of the CDR3 is TGTGCCAGCGGCCAGTCTGTAAGGGGGAGTCTAGTGGATGAGCAGTTCTTC.

At least ten counts were recorded for this clonotype. The chain is built from TRBV20-1 and TRBJ1-1; the match to TRBD1 covers 7 bases. The ends lost 3 bases at V and 0 bases at J; junction bases unmatched: 7. The CDR3 is 15 amino acids. Germline V gives CDR1 DFQATT, CDR2 SNEGSKA (reference sequence). The CDR3 spells CSARWQGVMNTEAFF. The CDR3 nucleotides are TGCAGTGCTAGGTGGCAGGGGGTTATGAACACTGAAGCTTTCTTT.

This clonotype was counted many times. The gene calls are TRBV4-3 and TRBJ2-7; D unclear. Germline V CDR1 and CDR2: LGHNA, YSLEER. The CDR3 runs to 15 residues. V was pared by 1 base and J by 4 bases, with 14 bases between. Here the CDR3 reads CASSQVGLGAYEQYF. Here the CDR3 DNA reads TGCGCCAGCAGCCAAGTGGGCCTAGGAGCGTACGAGCAGTACTTC.

This clonotype was recorded at least ten times. One end of the junction is discordant with germline, which a read error may explain. V and J are TRBV6-4 and TRBJ2-1; 13 positions match TRBD2. Germline CDR1 MRHNA, CDR2 SNTAGT. The CDR3 covers 16 residues. The CDR3 region is CASSRYAGTSGEGIIF. The CDR3 DNA follows: TGTGCCAGCAGTCGCTATGCCGGGACTAGCGGGGAAGGTATAATCTTC.